The clone carrying this T cell receptor (beta chain) was detected only a few times. The authors ran a second PCR of about 6 to 11 cycles using a sample-barcoded 5' primer and a J-beta primer mix. Each CDR3 protein is one row after TCRdb ran MiXCR on the 5' RACE reads. In the table there are about 930,000 distinct CDR3 sequences, 29% of which are singletons. The data originate from a study of blood T cells in healthy people across ages. Trimming pared 9 bases from V and 2 bases from J, leaving 10 bases between. The CDR3 spans 13 residues. Germline V gives CDR1 SGHTA, CDR2 FQGNSA. These data were also filed under a second study, of T cells of mothers and their children.

The specimen was blood. This chain uses TRBV7-2 with TRBJ2-2; D is perhaps TRBD1 (6 bases). The receptor comes from a woman aged 40 to 49 in good health. CDR3 residues: CASQGPNTGELFF. The CDR3 bases are TGTGCCAGTCAGGGGCCCAACACCGGGGAGCTGTTTTTT.